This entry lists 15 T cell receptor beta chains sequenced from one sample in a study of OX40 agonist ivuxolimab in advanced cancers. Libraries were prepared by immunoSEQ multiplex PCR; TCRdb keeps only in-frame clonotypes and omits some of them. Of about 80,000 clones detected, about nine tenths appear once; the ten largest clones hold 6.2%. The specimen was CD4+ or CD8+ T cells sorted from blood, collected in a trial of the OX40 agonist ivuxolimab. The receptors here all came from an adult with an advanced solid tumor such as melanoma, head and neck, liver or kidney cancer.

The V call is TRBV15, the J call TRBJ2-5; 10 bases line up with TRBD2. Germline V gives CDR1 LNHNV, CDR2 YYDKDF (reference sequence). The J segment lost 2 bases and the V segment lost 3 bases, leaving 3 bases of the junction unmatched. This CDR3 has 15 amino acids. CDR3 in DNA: TGTGCCACCAGCAGTGGACTAGCGGTACAAGAGACCCAGTACTTC. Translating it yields CATSSGLAVQETQYF. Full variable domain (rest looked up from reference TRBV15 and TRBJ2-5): DAMVIQNPRYQVTQFGKPVTLSCSQTLNHNVMYWYQQKSSQAPKLLFHYYDKDFNNEADTPDNFQSRRPNTSFCFLDIRSPGLGDTAMYLCATSSGLAVQETQYFGPGTRLLVL.

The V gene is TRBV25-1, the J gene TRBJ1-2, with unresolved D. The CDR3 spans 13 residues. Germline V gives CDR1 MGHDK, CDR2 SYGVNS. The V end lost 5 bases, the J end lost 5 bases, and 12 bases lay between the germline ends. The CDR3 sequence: CASSPPGKYGYTF. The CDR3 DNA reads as TGTGCCAGCAGTCCCCCGGGCAAGTATGGCTACACCTTC.

The CDR3 region has the DNA TGTGCCAGCAGACCGCGGCCTGAGGAGACCCAGTACTTC. It encodes CASRPRPEETQYF. The chain employs TRBV6-1 and TRBJ2-5; D unclear. The V gene's germline CDR1 is MNHNS and CDR2 SASEGT. The CDR3 length is 13 residues. V was cut by 6 bases and J by 5 bases, with 13 bases left in between.

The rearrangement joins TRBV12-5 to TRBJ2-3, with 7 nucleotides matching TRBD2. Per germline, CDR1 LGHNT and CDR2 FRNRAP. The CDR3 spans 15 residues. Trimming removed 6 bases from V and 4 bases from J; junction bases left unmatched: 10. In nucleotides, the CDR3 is TGTGCTAGTGGCCGCGGGGGAGGGGTCCCAGATACGCAGTATTTT. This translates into CASGRGGGVPDTQYF.

CDR3 loop: CASSIRLLSSYNEQFF. For the CDR3, the DNA is TGTGCCAGTAGTATACGATTACTTAGCTCCTACAATGAGCAGTTCTTC. The V and J genes are TRBV19 and TRBJ2-1; no clear D gene. Germline CDR1 and CDR2: LNHDA and SQIVND (reference sequence). The V end was cut by 2 bases, the J end by 0 bases, with 11 bases between. The CDR3 runs to 16 residues.

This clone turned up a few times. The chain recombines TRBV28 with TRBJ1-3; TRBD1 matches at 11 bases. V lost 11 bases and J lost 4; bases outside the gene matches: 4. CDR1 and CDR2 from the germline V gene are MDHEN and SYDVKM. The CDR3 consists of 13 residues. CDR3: CAGQGARGNTIYF. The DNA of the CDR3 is TGTGCCGGACAGGGGGCGCGAGGAAACACCATATATTTT.

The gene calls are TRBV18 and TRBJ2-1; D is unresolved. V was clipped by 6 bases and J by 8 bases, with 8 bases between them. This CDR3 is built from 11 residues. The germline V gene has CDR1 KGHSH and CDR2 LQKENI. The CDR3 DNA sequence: TGTGCCAGCTCTTTGTCAGATGAGCAGTTCTTC. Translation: CASSLSDEQFF.

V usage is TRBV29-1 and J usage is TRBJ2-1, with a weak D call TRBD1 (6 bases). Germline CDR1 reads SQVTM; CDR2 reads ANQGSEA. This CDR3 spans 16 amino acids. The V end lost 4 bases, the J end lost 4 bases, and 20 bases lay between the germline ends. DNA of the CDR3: TGCAGCGTTGCCCCCCGGTGGGGGCCGGATTACAATGAGCAGTTCTTC. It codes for CSVAPRWGPDYNEQFF.

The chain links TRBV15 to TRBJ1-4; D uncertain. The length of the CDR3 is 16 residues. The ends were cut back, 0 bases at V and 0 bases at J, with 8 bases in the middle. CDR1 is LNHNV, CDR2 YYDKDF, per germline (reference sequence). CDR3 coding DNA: TGTGCCACCAGCAGAGATATTGCGGCAACTAATGAAAAACTGTTTTTT. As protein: CATSRDIAATNEKLFF.

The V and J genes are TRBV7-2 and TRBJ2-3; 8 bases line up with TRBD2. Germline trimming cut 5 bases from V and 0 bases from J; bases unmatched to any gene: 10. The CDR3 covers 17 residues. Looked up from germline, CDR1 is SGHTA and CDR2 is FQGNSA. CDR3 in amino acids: CASSLGSGGTSTDTQYF. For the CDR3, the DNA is TGTGCCAGCAGCCTGGGTTCGGGGGGGACTAGCACAGATACGCAGTATTTT.

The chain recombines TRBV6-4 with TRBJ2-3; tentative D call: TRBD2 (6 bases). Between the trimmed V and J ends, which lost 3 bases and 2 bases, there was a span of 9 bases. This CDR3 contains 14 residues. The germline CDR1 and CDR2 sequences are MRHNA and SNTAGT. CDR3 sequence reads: CASSEWRDTDTQYF. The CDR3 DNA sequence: TGTGCCAGCAGTGAGTGGAGGGACACAGATACGCAGTATTTT.

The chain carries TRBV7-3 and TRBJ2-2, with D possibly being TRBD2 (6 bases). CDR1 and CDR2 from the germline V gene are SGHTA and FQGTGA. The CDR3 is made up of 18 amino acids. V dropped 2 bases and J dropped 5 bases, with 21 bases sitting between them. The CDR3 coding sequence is TGTGCCAGCAGCTTATCGTCCCTTGGGGGAGGTTTTACCGGGGAGCTGTTTTTT. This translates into CASSLSSLGGGFTGELFF.

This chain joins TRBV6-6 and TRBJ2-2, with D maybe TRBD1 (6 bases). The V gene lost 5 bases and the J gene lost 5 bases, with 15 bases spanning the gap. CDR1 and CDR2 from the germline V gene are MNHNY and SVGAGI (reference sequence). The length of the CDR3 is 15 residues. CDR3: CASSHETTGTGELFF. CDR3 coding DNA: TGTGCCAGCAGTCACGAGACGACAGGTACCGGGGAGCTGTTTTTT.

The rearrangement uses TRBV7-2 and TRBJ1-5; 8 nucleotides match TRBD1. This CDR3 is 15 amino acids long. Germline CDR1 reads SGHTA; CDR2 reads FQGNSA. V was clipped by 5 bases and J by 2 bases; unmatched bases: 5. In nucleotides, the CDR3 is TGTGCCAGCAGCAAGCAGGGGGCCGGCAATCAGCCCCAGCATTTT. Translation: CASSKQGAGNQPQHF.

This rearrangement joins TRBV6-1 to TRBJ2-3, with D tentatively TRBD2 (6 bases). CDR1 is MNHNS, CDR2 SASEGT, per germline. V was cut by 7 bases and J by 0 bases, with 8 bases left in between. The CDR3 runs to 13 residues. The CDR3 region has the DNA TGTGCCAGCACCAGCGGGAGCACAGATACGCAGTATTTT. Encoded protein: CASTSGSTDTQYF.